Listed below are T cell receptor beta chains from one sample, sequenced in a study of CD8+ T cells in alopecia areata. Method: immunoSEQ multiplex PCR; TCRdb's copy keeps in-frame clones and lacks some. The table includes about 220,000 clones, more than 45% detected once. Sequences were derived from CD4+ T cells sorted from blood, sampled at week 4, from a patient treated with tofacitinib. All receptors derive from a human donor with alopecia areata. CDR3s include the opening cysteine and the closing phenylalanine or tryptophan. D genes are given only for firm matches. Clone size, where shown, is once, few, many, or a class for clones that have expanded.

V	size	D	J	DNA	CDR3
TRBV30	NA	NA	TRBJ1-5	TGTGCCTGTGGCGTGTCGGGCAATCAGCCCCAGCATTTT	CACGVSGNQPQHF
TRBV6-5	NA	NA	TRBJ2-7	TGTGCCAGCAGTTACAGTGGCCGAGGCGAGCAGTACTTC	CASSYSGRGEQYF
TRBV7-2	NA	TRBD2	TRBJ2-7	TGTGCCAGCAGCTTAACGGGGGGCGAGCAGTACTTC	CASSLTGGEQYF
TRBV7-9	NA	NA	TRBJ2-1	TGTGCCAGCAATTCCGGCCCTAAGTGGGGCAATGAGCAGTTCTTC	CASNSGPKWGNEQFF
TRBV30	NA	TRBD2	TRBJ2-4	TGTGCCTGGAGTGTTGAGCGGGGGGCAAAAAACATTCAGTACTTC	CAWSVERGAKNIQYF
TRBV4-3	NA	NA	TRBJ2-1	TGCGCCAGCAGCCAAGAGGGGTACAATGAGCAGTTCTTC	CASSQEGYNEQFF
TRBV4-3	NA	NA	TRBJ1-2	TGCGCCAGCAGCCAAGCTTCGGCCGCACGGAGTGGCTACACCTTC	CASSQASAARSGYTF
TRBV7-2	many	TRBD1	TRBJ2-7	TGTGCCAGCAGCTCGCGATCAACAGGGGCCCGCTACGAGCAGTACTTC	CASSSRSTGARYEQYF
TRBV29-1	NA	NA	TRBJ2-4	TGCAGCGTCCCAGACCTAGCCAAAAACATTCAGTACTTC	CSVPDLAKNIQYF
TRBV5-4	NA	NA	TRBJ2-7	TGTGCCAGCAGCTTGGACTACTCCTACGAGCAGTACTTC	CASSLDYSYEQYF
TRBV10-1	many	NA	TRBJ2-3	TGCGCCAGGCCCCTAGATACGCAGTATTTT	CARPLDTQYF
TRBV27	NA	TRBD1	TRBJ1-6	TGTGCCAGCAGTCGACAGGGGCCAGGGCGTAGTACTAATTCACCCCTCCACTTT	CASSRQGPGRSTNSPLHF
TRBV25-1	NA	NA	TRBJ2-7	TGTGCCAGCAGTGAATATAGGGGAAAGTACGAGCAGTACTTC	CASSEYRGKYEQYF
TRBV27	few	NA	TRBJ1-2	TGTGCCAGCAAACGACAGGAGAACTATGGCTACACCTTC	CASKRQENYGYTF
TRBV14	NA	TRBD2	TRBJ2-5	TGTGCCAGCAGCCAAGGGGGACTAGAGGAGACCCAGTACTTC	CASSQGGLEETQYF
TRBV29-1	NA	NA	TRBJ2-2	TGCAGCGTTGGTAGGACCGGGGAGCTGTTTTTT	CSVGRTGELFF
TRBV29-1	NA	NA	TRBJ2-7	TGCAGCGTTGAAGATCTGGTTTCCCCGACTACCTACGAGCAGTACTTC	CSVEDLVSPTTYEQYF
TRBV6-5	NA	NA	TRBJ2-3	TGTGCCAGCAGTTACACGGGGGGCCGGGATACGCAGTATTTT	CASSYTGGRDTQYF
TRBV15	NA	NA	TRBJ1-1	TGTGCCACCAGCAGACCCTGGGGGGAGGTTTTCTTT	CATSRPWGEVFF
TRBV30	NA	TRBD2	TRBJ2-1	TGTGCCTGGAGTGTGCGGGGGGCACCGAACTACAATGAGCAGTTCTTC	CAWSVRGAPNYNEQFF
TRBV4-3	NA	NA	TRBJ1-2	TGCGCCAGCAGCCAAGTTGTAGGCGAGGGTGGCTACACCTTC	CASSQVVGEGGYTF
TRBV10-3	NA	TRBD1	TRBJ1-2	TGTGCCAGCGTAGGACAGGGCTATGGCTACACCTTC	CASVGQGYGYTF
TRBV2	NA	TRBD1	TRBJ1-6	TGTGCCAGCACCCAAGGACAGGGAAGCAACTCACCCCTCCACTTT	CASTQGQGSNSPLHF
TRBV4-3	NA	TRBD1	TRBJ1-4	TGCGCCAGCAGCCAAGTACAGGGGGCGGGTGAAAAACTGTTTTTT	CASSQVQGAGEKLFF
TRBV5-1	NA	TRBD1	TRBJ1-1	TGCGCCAGCAGCTCGGACAGGGTAACTGAAGCTTTCTTT	CASSSDRVTEAFF
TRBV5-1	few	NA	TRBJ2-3	TGCGCCAGCACCCTCGCAGCCGTTCCAGATACGCAGTATTTT	CASTLAAVPDTQYF
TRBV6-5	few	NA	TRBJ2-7	TGTGCCAGCAGTGCCCTCACAGGGTCCTACGAGCAGTACTTC	CASSALTGSYEQYF
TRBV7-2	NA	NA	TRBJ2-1	TGTGCCAGCAGCCCGGTCGTTTCGGCGGGGGCGGATGAGCAGTTCTTC	CASSPVVSAGADEQFF
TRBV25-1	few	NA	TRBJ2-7	TGTGCCAGCAGTGGCACAGCGACCTACGAGCAGTACTTC	CASSGTATYEQYF
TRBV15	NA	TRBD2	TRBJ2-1	TGTGCCACCAGCAGAACCGGGACTAGCTACAATGAGCAGTTCTTC	CATSRTGTSYNEQFF
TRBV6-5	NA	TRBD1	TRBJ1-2	TGTGCCAGCAGTTACGGGACAGGAGGTTATGGCTACACCTTC	CASSYGTGGYGYTF
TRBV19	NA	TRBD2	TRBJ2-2	TGTGCCAGTAGTATGCTTCCGGGACTAGGGGCCGGGGAGCTGTTTTTT	CASSMLPGLGAGELFF
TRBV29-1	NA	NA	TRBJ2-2	TGCAGCGTCAAAAGGACAGTTAACGGGGAGCTGTTTTTT	CSVKRTVNGELFF
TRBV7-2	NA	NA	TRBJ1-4	TGTGCCAGCAGCCTCCCACTGGGAGAAAAACTGTTTTTT	CASSLPLGEKLFF
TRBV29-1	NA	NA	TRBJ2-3	TGCAGCGTTGACAGGGTAGCCGCAGATACGCAGTATTTT	CSVDRVAADTQYF
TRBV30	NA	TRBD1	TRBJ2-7	TGTGCCTGGGGACAGGGGAGGGACGAGCAGTACTTC	CAWGQGRDEQYF
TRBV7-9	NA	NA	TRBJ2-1	TGTGCCAGCAGCGCGAACAGGGATGGAAATGAGCAGTTCTTC	CASSANRDGNEQFF
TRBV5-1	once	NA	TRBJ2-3	TGCGCCAGCAGCTTGTTGGGGCCAGCAACAGATACGCAGTATTTT	CASSLLGPATDTQYF
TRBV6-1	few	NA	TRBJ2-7	TGTGCCAGCAGTAAAGACAGAACCTACGAGCAGTACTTC	CASSKDRTYEQYF
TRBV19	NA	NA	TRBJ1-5	TGTGCCAGCTCGGCCTGGGTCGATCAGCCCCAGCATTTT	CASSAWVDQPQHF
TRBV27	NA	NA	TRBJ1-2	TGTGCCAGCAGTACCCTCGCCGGGAACAATGAAGGCTATGGCTACACCTTC	CASSTLAGNNEGYGYTF
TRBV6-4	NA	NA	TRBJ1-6	TGTGCCAGCAGTAAGAACAGGGATTCACCCCTCCACTTT	CASSKNRDSPLHF
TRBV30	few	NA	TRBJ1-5	TGTGCCTGGAGTACCCACAATCAGCCCCAGCATTTT	CAWSTHNQPQHF
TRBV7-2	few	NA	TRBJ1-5	TGTGCCAGCAGCTTTTGGGACGCAAATCAGCCCCAGCATTTT	CASSFWDANQPQHF
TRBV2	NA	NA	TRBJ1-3	TGTGCCAGCATGGGAGTAAAACAGGGTTCTGGAAACACCATATATTTT	CASMGVKQGSGNTIYF
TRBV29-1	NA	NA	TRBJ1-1	TGCAGCGTGGGAGGTGCTGAAGCTTTCTTT	CSVGGAEAFF
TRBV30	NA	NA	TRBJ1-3	TGTGCCTGGAGACCTGGAAACACCATATATTTT	CAWRPGNTIYF